One T cell receptor (beta chain) is described in this entry. Assay used: immunoSEQ multiplex PCR; TCRdb lists only in-frame clones, some missing. The sample consists of about 42,000 clones, roughly 79% of them appearing once. These data are taken from a study of blood T cell repertoires in COVID-19. Background on the study: Acute and convalescent COVID-19 samples came from the United States, Italy and Spain. T cells, B-cell-depleted T cells, or PBMCs provided the cDNA or gDNA that served as material.

Germline CDR1 and CDR2: LGHNT and FRNRAP. Trimming pared 0 bases from V and 0 bases from J, leaving 11 bases between. The CDR3 length is 16 residues. The source of this sequence is a woman older than 75 with acute or convalescent COVID-19. The sequenced sample consisted of peripheral blood. The chain is built from TRBV12-5 and TRBJ1-1, with D possibly matching TRBD1 (6 bases). CDR3 sequence: CASGLVRGGLNTEAFF. CDR3 DNA: TGTGCTAGTGGTTTGGTACGCGGGGGCCTGAACACTGAAGCTTTCTTT.